This TCR beta chain was found in a study of OX40 agonist ivuxolimab in advanced cancers. The overall study: The patients got ivuxolimab, which is an agonistic anti-OX40 (CD134) antibody.

Only in-frame clones appear in the TCRdb table, and some are missing; sequencing was by immunoSEQ multiplex PCR. The sample consists of around 57,000 clones, roughly 88% of them appearing once. The V gene's germline CDR1 is MNHNS and CDR2 SASEGT. CDR3 size: 14 residues. V was cut by 7 bases and J by 5 bases, with 16 bases left in between. This clone was recorded a few times. The sample here was CD4+ or CD8+ T cells sorted from blood, taken in a trial of the OX40 agonist ivuxolimab. The origin of this receptor is an adult with an advanced solid tumor such as melanoma, head and neck, liver or kidney cancer. The chain couples TRBV6-1 to TRBJ2-3; the D is unclear. Here the CDR3 reads CASTVAPKGDTQYF. Here the CDR3 DNA reads TGTGCCAGCACGGTAGCCCCAAAGGGAGATACGCAGTATTTT.